The next 29 T cell receptor beta chains were all read from a single sample in a study of shared clonotypes between healthy human individuals. The naive CD8 population came from CD45RO-negative cells selected for CCR7, without terminally differentiated effector memory CD45RA+ cells. The method was immunoSEQ multiplex PCR; TCRdb's version includes in-frame clones alone and lacks a portion of them. The profile shows 2 million to 2.5 million clones, less than 95% of them singletons. The sample consisted of naive CD8+ T cells sorted from blood. These receptors all stem from a man between 18 and 29 years old in good health.

As to this clone: The same CDR3 also results from other DNA sequences found in this sample. This chain uses TRBV6-6 with TRBJ2-7; a possible D gene is TRBD1 (5 bases). From germline, CDR1 is MNHNY and CDR2 SVGAGI (reference sequence). There are 13 residues in the CDR3. V dropped 3 bases and J dropped 3 bases, with 9 bases sitting between them. Written as DNA, the CDR3 is TGTGCCAGCAGTTATAGCAGGGACTACGAGCAGTACTTC. Translated: CASSYSRDYEQYF.

The chain employs TRBV5-6 and TRBJ2-7; D ambiguous. V dropped 0 bases and J dropped 7 bases, with 8 bases sitting between them. The CDR3 is made up of 12 amino acids. The germline gives CDR1 SGHDT, CDR2 YYEEEE. CDR3 region: CASSLDPLEQYF. DNA for the CDR3: TGTGCCAGCAGCTTGGATCCCCTGGAGCAGTACTTC. The full variable domain, completed using reference TRBV5-6 and TRBJ2-7, is DAGVTQSPTHLIKTRGQQVTLRCSPKSGHDTVSWYQQALGQGPQFIFQYYEEEERQRGNFPDRFSGHQFPNYSSELNVNALLLGDSALYLCASSLDPLEQYFGPGTRLTVT.

This clone appeared once. V is TRBV6-6 and J is TRBJ2-7; the match to TRBD2 covers 10 bases. The junction had 6 bases not matched to a gene; V was cut back by 2 bases and J by 2 bases. Germline-derived CDR1 and CDR2 are MNHNY and SVGAGI (reference sequence). The CDR3 length is 16 residues. CDR3 in DNA: TGTGCCAGCAGTTACGGCCTAGCGGGAGTTACCTACGAGCAGTACTTC. This gives the protein CASSYGLAGVTYEQYF.

This chain uses TRBV27 with TRBJ1-2, with TRBD1 identical over 8 bases. This CDR3 has 13 residues. After removal of 8 bases from V and 2 bases from J, the junction contained 4 bases not matched to a gene. The V gene's germline CDR1 is MNHEY and CDR2 SMNVEV (reference sequence). This CDR3 reads CASGDRTNYGYTF. The DNA for the CDR3 is TGTGCCAGCGGGGACAGGACGAACTATGGCTACACCTTC.

This chain connects TRBV30 to TRBJ2-3; perhaps TRBD1 as D (6 bases). Germline V lookup: CDR1 GTSNPN, CDR2 SVGIG (reference sequence). V lost 2 bases and J 3 bases, leaving 18 bases between the germline ends. The CDR3 is made up of 16 amino acids. CDR3 residues: CAWSPDTDTGTDTQYF. The CDR3 nucleotides read TGTGCCTGGAGTCCCGACACCGACACAGGGACAGATACGCAGTATTTT.

This chain joins TRBV28 and TRBJ2-1, with D perhaps assigned TRBD1 or TRBD2 (6 bases each). Germline CDR1 is MDHEN and CDR2 is SYDVKM. The V end was cut by 3 bases, the J end by 0 bases, with 15 bases between. CDR3 length: 17 amino acids. The CDR3 nucleotides are TGTGCCAGCAGTTTCCCGCGGAGGGGGAGCTCCTACAATGAGCAGTTCTTC. Its protein is CASSFPRRGSSYNEQFF.

The V gene is TRBV4-1, the J gene TRBJ2-1; TRBD2 might be the D (6 bases). In germline, CDR1 is MGHRA, CDR2 YSYEKL. This CDR3 region has 14 residues. Trimming pared 4 bases from V and 3 bases from J, leaving 10 bases between. CDR3 sequence: CASSRSSGYNEQFF. CDR3 sequence (DNA): TGCGCCAGCAGCCGCAGTAGCGGCTACAATGAGCAGTTCTTC.

This sequence joins TRBV6-5 and TRBJ2-7; D call uncertain. V was shortened by 8 bases and J by 2 bases, with 16 bases between the two germline ends. Germline loops: CDR1 MNHEY, CDR2 SVGAGI. The CDR3 runs to 14 residues. The CDR3 nucleotides are TGTGCCAGCCGTGGGTCGGGTTGGACCTACGAGCAGTACTTC. Amino acid sequence: CASRGSGWTYEQYF.

The chain employs TRBV6-1 and TRBJ2-7; D unclear. The CDR3 is 15 residues long. In germline, CDR1 is MNHNS, CDR2 SASEGT. The V end was cut by 1 base, the J end by 5 bases, with 15 bases between. CDR3 sequence (DNA): TGTGCCAGCAGTGAAGAGATTATGGGTAGGAACGAGCAGTACTTC. This encodes CASSEEIMGRNEQYF.

CDR3 region: CASSQNPGEQFF. The CDR3 bases are TGTGCCAGCAGCCAGAATCCTGGTGAGCAGTTCTTC. The rearrangement links TRBV9 to TRBJ2-1; no definite D call. Germline values: CDR1 SGDLS, CDR2 YYNGEE. V lost 4 bases, J lost 9 bases, and 11 bases lay in between. The CDR3 is 12 amino acids.

CDR3 in amino acids: CASSIYGLSNQPQHF. The CDR3, as DNA: TGTGCCAGTAGTATCTACGGGTTGAGCAATCAGCCCCAGCATTTT. This chain connects TRBV19 to TRBJ1-5; no clear D gene. This CDR3 region has 15 residues. Germline CDR1 is LNHDA and CDR2 is SQIVND (reference sequence). V gave up 3 bases and J gave up 1 base, with 10 bases separating them.

The chain is built from TRBV5-1 and TRBJ2-7; tentative D call: TRBD1 (5 bases). The germline gives CDR1 SGHRS, CDR2 YFSETQ. This CDR3 region has 17 residues. Trimming cost V 2 bases and J 1 base, with 19 bases left between them. DNA of the CDR3: TGCGCCAGCAGCTTAGCGCCATTGGACAATCCTTCCTACGAGCAGTACTTC. This translates into CASSLAPLDNPSYEQYF.

The V call is TRBV6-5, the J call TRBJ2-1, with D uncertain. The germline CDR1 and CDR2 sequences are MNHEY and SVGAGI. The CDR3 sequence is 14 residues long. V was cut by 2 bases and J by 1 base, with 6 bases left in between. In DNA, the CDR3 is TGTGCCAGCAGTTACGAGGCTTCCTACAATGAGCAGTTCTTC. Translated: CASSYEASYNEQFF.

V and J are TRBV6-1 and TRBJ1-2; D possibly corresponds to TRBD1 (6 bases). Trimming removed 5 bases at V and 8 bases at J, with 15 bases between. Germline loops: CDR1 MNHNS, CDR2 SASEGT. This CDR3 has 13 amino acids. CDR3 region: CASSPTGIKGYTF. Written as DNA, the CDR3 is TGTGCCAGCAGTCCCACAGGGATTAAAGGCTACACCTTC.

The chain employs TRBV5-1 and TRBJ2-7, with D possibly TRBD2 on 6 matching bases. V was cut by 5 bases and J by 7 bases, with 13 bases left in between. CDR1 SGHRS and CDR2 YFSETQ come from the germline V gene. This CDR3 has 12 residues. The CDR3 protein is CASSTGLEEQYF. For the CDR3, the DNA is TGCGCCAGCAGTACGGGACTCGAGGAGCAGTACTTC.

The genes are TRBV7-8 and TRBJ2-1, with 10 bases aligning to TRBD2. Germline CDR1 is SGHVS and CDR2 is FQNEAQ. The CDR3 totals 15 residues. The V segment lost 5 bases and the J segment 4 bases; nucleotides outside the gene matches: 5. The CDR3, as DNA: TGTGCCAGCAGCGTTAGCGGGGGGTCGTACAATGAGCAGTTCTTC. Encoded protein: CASSVSGGSYNEQFF. The whole variable domain, remainder taken from reference TRBV7-8 and TRBJ2-1, is GAGVSQSPRYKVAKRGQDVALRCDPISGHVSLFWYQQALGQGPEFLTYFQNEAQLDKSGLPSDRFFAERPEGSVSTLKIQRTQQEDSAVYLCASSVSGGSYNEQFFGPGTRLTVL.

The chain couples TRBV5-1 to TRBJ2-2, with a possible D match to TRBD1 (5 bases). The CDR3 totals 16 residues. V shed 5 bases and J shed 0 bases, with 14 bases lying between them. Germline V gene lookup returns CDR1 SGHRS and CDR2 YFSETQ. This chain's CDR3 is CASRAGYPTNTGELFF. In DNA, the CDR3 is TGCGCCAGCAGGGCAGGGTATCCGACGAACACCGGGGAGCTGTTTTTT. The full variable domain, its missing parts supplied by reference TRBV5-1 and TRBJ2-2, is KAGVTQTPRYLIKTRGQQVTLSCSPISGHRSVSWYQQTPGQGLQFLFEYFSETQRNKGNFPGRFSGRQFSNSRSEMNVSTLELGDSALYLCASRAGYPTNTGELFFGEGSRLTVL.

This clone showed up just a few times. V usage is TRBV6-5 and J usage is TRBJ1-6; D unclear. Trimming left V 6 bases short and J 14 bases short, with 14 bases between. The CDR3 runs to 12 residues. CDR1 is MNHEY, CDR2 SVGAGI, per germline. The CDR3 DNA reads TGTGCCAGCAGCCTAACTAATCAGGCCCTCCACTTT. Translation gives CASSLTNQALHF.

There are a few counts of this clone. V gene TRBV19 combines with J gene TRBJ1-2, with D possibly TRBD1 on 6 matching bases. The germline V and J ends were trimmed by 3 bases and 2 bases, with 10 bases remaining between them. The V gene's germline CDR1 is LNHDA and CDR2 SQIVND (reference sequence). The CDR3 is 14 amino acids. For the CDR3, the DNA is TGTGCCAGTAGTATGGGGGCGAAGAACTATGGCTACACCTTC. Its protein is CASSMGAKNYGYTF.

The V gene is TRBV9, the J gene TRBJ2-5, with 8 positions matching TRBD1. Germline V gene lookup returns CDR1 SGDLS and CDR2 YYNGEE. This CDR3 comprises 14 residues. V shed 3 bases and J 4 bases; nucleotides not matched to a gene: 5. CDR3 region: CASSEGQGAETQYF. The CDR3 nucleotides are TGTGCCAGCAGCGAGGGGCAGGGGGCAGAGACCCAGTACTTC.

Remarks on this clone: This sample also contains other DNA sequences that code for the same CDR3. This sequence joins TRBV2 and TRBJ2-7, with TRBD1 matching 9 bases. Germline CDR1 and CDR2: SNHLY and FYNNEI. The junction had 3 bases not matched to a gene; V was cut back by 6 bases and J by 3 bases. The CDR3 spans 13 residues. CDR3 sequence: CASSPDRGYEQYF. Written as DNA, the CDR3 is TGTGCCAGCAGCCCGGACAGGGGCTACGAGCAGTACTTC.

The chain is built from TRBV29-1 and TRBJ1-1; 7 bases match TRBD1. With V trimmed by 7 bases and J by 1 base, 6 bases remained unmatched. There are 13 residues in the CDR3. Germline CDR1 is SQVTM and CDR2 is ANQGSEA. CDR3 region: CSASGTANTEAFF. The CDR3 DNA reads TGCAGCGCGTCCGGGACAGCGAACACTGAAGCTTTCTTT.

The CDR3 protein is CATEKGLTGSEETQYF. CDR3 DNA sequence: TGTGCCACCGAGAAGGGGTTAACAGGGAGTGAAGAGACCCAGTACTTC. The rearrangement links TRBV11-2 to TRBJ2-5; a weak D match, TRBD1 (6 bases). This CDR3 spans 16 amino acids. Germline V lookup: CDR1 SGHAT, CDR2 FQNNGV. The V and J ends lost 10 bases and 3 bases respectively, with 24 bases between them.

This rearrangement joins TRBV6-6 to TRBJ1-1; D unclear. Germline-derived CDR1 and CDR2 are MNHNY and SVGAGI (reference sequence). V lost 5 bases to trimming and J lost 4 bases, with 8 bases between them. The CDR3 runs 12 residues. The CDR3 here is CASSTVTTEAFF. The CDR3 region has the DNA TGTGCCAGCAGTACGGTGACCACTGAAGCTTTCTTT.

The rearrangement uses TRBV11-3 and TRBJ2-7; no clear D. The CDR3 has 13 residues. Trimming stripped 2 bases from V and 5 bases from J, with 10 bases between. Germline CDR1 and CDR2: SGHNT and YENEEA. CDR3 amino acids: CASSLKGIHEQYF. The CDR3 DNA is TGTGCCAGCAGCTTAAAAGGGATCCACGAGCAGTACTTC.

V usage is TRBV6-5 and J usage is TRBJ1-3; D remains ambiguous. The germline V gene encodes CDR1 MNHEY and CDR2 SVGAGI. Trimming took off 4 bases at V and 4 bases at J, with 11 bases between the two ends. The CDR3 length is 14 residues. As DNA, the CDR3 is TGTGCCAGCAGTTTGCCTAGGGCCGGAAACACCATATATTTT. Protein sequence: CASSLPRAGNTIYF.

The V call is TRBV4-1, the J call TRBJ2-7; D is perhaps TRBD1 (6 bases). The CDR3 has 14 amino acids. Germline V lookup: CDR1 MGHRA, CDR2 YSYEKL. Trimming removed 2 bases at V and 3 bases at J, with 11 bases between. The CDR3: CASSQSTGNYEQYF. CDR3 DNA sequence: TGCGCCAGCAGCCAAAGTACAGGGAACTACGAGCAGTACTTC.

The gene calls are TRBV6-5 and TRBJ2-3; no firm D call. The CDR3 is 16 residues long. Trimming cost V 2 bases and J 2 bases, with 14 bases left between them. Germline lookup yields CDR1 MNHEY and CDR2 SVGAGI. In nucleotides, the CDR3 is TGTGCCAGCAGTTACGGGCTAGAGGCTGTCACAGATACGCAGTATTTT. Translating gives CASSYGLEAVTDTQYF.

The chain couples TRBV11-2 to TRBJ2-7; 10 bases line up with TRBD2. This CDR3 is 16 amino acids long. The V segment lost 4 bases and the J segment 0 bases; nucleotides outside the gene matches: 6. In germline, CDR1 is SGHAT, CDR2 FQNNGV. CDR3 sequence reads: CASSYEAGGISYEQYF. The CDR3 DNA sequence: TGTGCCAGCAGCTACGAAGCGGGGGGGATCTCCTACGAGCAGTACTTC.